The 9 T cell receptor beta chains below come from one sample, sequenced in a study of early T cells in non-severe SARS-CoV-2 infection. TCRdb re-derived calls from the 5' RACE reads in MiXCR, one entry per CDR3 protein. Of tens of thousands of distinct CDR3 sequences listed, 8% to 9.5% were seen once; the top ten hold approximately 18%. Sequenced sample: whole blood. The receptors originated from an adult who was a healthcare worker with PCR-confirmed SARS-CoV-2 infection or an uninfected control (not recorded which).

Ten or more counts support this clonotype. The J gene is TRBJ2-3, the V gene TRBV19; D not certain. This CDR3 contains 13 residues. From germline, CDR1 is LNHDA and CDR2 SQIVND (reference sequence). Trimming shortened V by 4 bases and J by 2 bases, and 7 bases separated the two germline ends. CDR3 sequence reads: CASSSLFTDTQYF. The CDR3 DNA is TGTGCCAGTAGTAGTCTGTTCACAGATACGCAGTATTTT.

This clonotype was seen a few times. This sequence joins TRBV5-5 and TRBJ2-2; 7 bases agree with TRBD1. The CDR3 has 16 residues. Germline V gene data show CDR1 as SGHKS and CDR2 as YYEKEE (reference sequence). V dropped 4 bases and J dropped 1; count of bases not matched to a gene: 7. The CDR3 DNA sequence: TGTGCCAGCAGCGCATACAGGGGCGGGAACACCGGGGAGCTGTTTTTT. This sequence encodes CASSAYRGGNTGELFF.

This clonotype has at least ten counts. The chain employs TRBV7-2 and TRBJ1-1, with a possible D match to TRBD1 (6 bases). This CDR3 comprises 14 residues. Germline V gene data show CDR1 as SGHTA and CDR2 as FQGNSA. Trimming pared 5 bases from V and 3 bases from J, leaving 13 bases between. Written as DNA, the CDR3 is TGTGCCAGCAGCCGCAGACAGGCCGACACTGAAGCTTTCTTT. It is translated as CASSRRQADTEAFF.

Comment on this clonotype: The conserved closing phenylalanine or tryptophan is absent in this CDR3, likely reflecting a read error. The chain is built from TRBV12-3 or TRBV12-4 and TRBJ2-2; 9 bases are shared with TRBD1. V shed 3 bases, J shed 9 bases, and the junction held 8 bases outside the gene matches. CDR3 size: 15 residues. CDR3 sequence reads: CASSFEQGAIRELFL. The CDR3 DNA is TGTGCCAGCAGTTTCGAACAGGGGGCCATCCGGGAGCTGTTTCTT.

At least ten counts were recorded for this clonotype. The CDR3 protein is CSVSGTGVYEQYF. CDR3 coding DNA: TGCAGCGTGTCCGGGACAGGGGTCTACGAGCAGTACTTC. This chain connects TRBV29-1 to TRBJ2-7; 10 nucleotides agree with TRBD1. Trimming removed 6 bases from V and 3 bases from J; junction bases left unmatched: 5. Germline assignment: CDR1 SQVTM and CDR2 ANQGSEA. The CDR3 spans 13 residues.

This clonotype was detected ten times or more. The chain recombines TRBV28 with TRBJ2-1, with 10 positions matching TRBD1. CDR3 length equals 16 residues. V was clipped by 4 bases and J by 4 bases; unmatched bases: 7. Looked up from germline, CDR1 is MDHEN and CDR2 is SYDVKM. CDR3 nucleotide sequence: TGTGCCAGCAGTTCGACAGGGGGCGTCGGATACAATGAGCAGTTCTTC. Encoded protein: CASSSTGGVGYNEQFF.

This clonotype was picked up many times. This sequence joins TRBV12-3 or TRBV12-4 and TRBJ2-3, with 7 bases identical to TRBD1. V gave up 2 bases and J gave up 4 bases; unmatched junction bases: 3. The CDR3 spans 14 residues. The CDR3 nucleotides are TGTGCCAGCAGTTTACGGGACAGCGCAGATACGCAGTATTTT. It encodes CASSLRDSADTQYF.

This clonotype was seen a handful of times. The chain joins TRBV7-9 to TRBJ2-2; TRBD2 matches 10 bases. This CDR3 comprises 17 residues. The germline CDR1 and CDR2 sequences are SEHNR and FQNEAQ (reference sequence). The V segment lost 4 bases and the J segment 3 bases; nucleotides outside the gene matches: 8. CDR3 DNA sequence: TGTGCCAGCAGCTCCGAAAGCGGGAGGGCCTACACCGGGGAGCTGTTTTTT. It translates to CASSSESGRAYTGELFF.

The rearrangement uses TRBV2 and TRBJ2-2; 9 bases fit TRBD2. The CDR3 is made up of 13 amino acids. V lost 7 bases to trimming and J lost 6 bases; unmatched junction nucleotides: 3. From germline, CDR1 is SNHLY and CDR2 FYNNEI. CDR3: CASMGLAPGELFF. CDR3 nucleotides: TGTGCCAGCATGGGACTAGCTCCCGGGGAGCTGTTTTTT. The variable domain in full, completed from reference TRBV2 and TRBJ2-2, reads EPEVTQTPSHQVTQMGQEVILRCVPISNHLYFYWYRQILGQKVEFLVSFYNNEISEKSEIFDDQFSVERPDGSNFTLKIRSTKLEDSAMYFCASMGLAPGELFFGEGSRLTVL.